This T cell receptor (beta chain) emerged from a study of response to subunit inactivated influenza vaccine. The ends were cut back, 2 bases at V and 2 bases at J, with 15 bases in the middle. The CDR3 totals 16 residues. TCRdb itself ran the RT-PCR reads through MiXCR, one entry per CDR3 protein. In the table there are about 520,000 distinct CDR3 sequences, 6.5% to 8% of which are singletons. The chain is built from TRBV12-3 or TRBV12-4 and TRBJ1-1; D unresolved. Here the sequenced sample was PBMCs from blood, taken approximately 25 months after vaccination. This receptor was obtained from a man between 50 and 70 years old who received an inactivated influenza vaccine. CDR3: CASSLLMGRRNTEAFF. The CDR3 nucleotides read TGTGCCAGCAGTTTACTTATGGGCAGGCGCAACACTGAAGCTTTCTTT.